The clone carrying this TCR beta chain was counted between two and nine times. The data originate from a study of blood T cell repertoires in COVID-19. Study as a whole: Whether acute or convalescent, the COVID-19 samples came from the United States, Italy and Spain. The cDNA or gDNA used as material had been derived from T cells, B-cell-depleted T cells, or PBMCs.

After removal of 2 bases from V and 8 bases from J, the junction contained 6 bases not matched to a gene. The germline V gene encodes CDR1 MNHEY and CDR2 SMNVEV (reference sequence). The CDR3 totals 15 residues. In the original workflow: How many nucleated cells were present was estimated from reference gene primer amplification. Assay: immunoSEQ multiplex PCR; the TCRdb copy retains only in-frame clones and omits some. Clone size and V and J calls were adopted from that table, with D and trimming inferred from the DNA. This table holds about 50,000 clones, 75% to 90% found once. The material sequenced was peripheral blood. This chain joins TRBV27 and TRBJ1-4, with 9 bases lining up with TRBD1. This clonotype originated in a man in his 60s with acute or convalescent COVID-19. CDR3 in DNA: TGTGCCAGCAGTTTAAGGGGACAGGGTCTCGAAAAACTGTTTTTT. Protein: CASSLRGQGLEKLFF.